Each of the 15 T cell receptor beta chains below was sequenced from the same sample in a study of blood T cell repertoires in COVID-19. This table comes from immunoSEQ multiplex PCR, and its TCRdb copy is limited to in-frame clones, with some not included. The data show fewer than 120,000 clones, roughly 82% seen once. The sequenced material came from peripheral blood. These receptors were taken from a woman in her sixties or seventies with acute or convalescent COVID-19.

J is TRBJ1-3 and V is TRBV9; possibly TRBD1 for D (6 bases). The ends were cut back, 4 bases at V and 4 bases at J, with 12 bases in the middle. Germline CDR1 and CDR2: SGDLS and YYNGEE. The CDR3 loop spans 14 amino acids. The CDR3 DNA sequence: TGTGCCAGCAGCCTTACTGGACAGGGAAACACCATATATTTT. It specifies CASSLTGQGNTIYF.

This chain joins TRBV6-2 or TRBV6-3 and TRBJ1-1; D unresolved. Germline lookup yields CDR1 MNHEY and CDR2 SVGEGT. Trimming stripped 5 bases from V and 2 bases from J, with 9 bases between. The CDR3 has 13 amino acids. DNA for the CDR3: TGTGCCAGCAGTGCGAATCTCAACACTGAAGCTTTCTTT. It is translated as CASSANLNTEAFF.

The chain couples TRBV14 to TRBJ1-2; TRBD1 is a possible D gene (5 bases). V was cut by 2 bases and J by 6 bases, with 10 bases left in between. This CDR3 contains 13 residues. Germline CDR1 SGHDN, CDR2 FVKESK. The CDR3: CASSQLQGNGYTF. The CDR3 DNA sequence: TGTGCCAGCAGCCAACTTCAGGGTAATGGCTACACCTTC.

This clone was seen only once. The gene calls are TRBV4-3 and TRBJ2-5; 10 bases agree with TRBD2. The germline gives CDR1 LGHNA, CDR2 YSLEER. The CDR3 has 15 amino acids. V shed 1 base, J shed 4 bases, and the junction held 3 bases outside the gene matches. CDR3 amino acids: CASSQGAGGLETQYF. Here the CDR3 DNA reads TGCGCCAGCAGCCAAGGAGCGGGGGGGCTAGAGACCCAGTACTTC.

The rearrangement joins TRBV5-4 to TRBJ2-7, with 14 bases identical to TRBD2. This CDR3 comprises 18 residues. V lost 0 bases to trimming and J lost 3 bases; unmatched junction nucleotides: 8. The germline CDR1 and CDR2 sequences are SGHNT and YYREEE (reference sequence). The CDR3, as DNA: TGTGCCAGCAGCTTGGGAGCCATGGGACTAGCGGGGGTCTACGAGCAGTACTTC. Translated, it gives CASSLGAMGLAGVYEQYF.

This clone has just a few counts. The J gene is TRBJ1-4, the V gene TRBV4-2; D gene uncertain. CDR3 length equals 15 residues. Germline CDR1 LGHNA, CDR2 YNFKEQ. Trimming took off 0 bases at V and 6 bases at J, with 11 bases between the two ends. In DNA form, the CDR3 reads TGTGCCAGCAGCCAAGATTCTCAGGCTTATGAAAAACTGTTTTTT. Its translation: CASSQDSQAYEKLFF.

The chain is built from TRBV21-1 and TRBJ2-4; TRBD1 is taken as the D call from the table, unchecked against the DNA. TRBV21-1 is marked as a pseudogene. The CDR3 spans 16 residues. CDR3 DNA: TGTGCCAGCAGCAAACTCAGGGGTTTGGCCAAAAACATTCAGTACTTC. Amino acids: CASSKLRGLAKNIQYF.

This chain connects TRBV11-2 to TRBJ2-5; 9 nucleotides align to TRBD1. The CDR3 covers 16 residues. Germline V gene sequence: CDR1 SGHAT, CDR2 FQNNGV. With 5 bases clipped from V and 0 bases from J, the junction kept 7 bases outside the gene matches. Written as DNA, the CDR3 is TGTGCCAGCAGCATGGGACAGGGTTTCTACCAAGAGACCCAGTACTTC. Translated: CASSMGQGFYQETQYF. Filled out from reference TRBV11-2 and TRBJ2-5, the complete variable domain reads EAGVAQSPRYKIIEKRQSVAFWCNPISGHATLYWYQQILGQGPKLLIQFQNNGVVDDSQLPKDRFSAERLKGVDSTLKIQPAKLEDSAVYLCASSMGQGFYQETQYFGPGTRLLVL.

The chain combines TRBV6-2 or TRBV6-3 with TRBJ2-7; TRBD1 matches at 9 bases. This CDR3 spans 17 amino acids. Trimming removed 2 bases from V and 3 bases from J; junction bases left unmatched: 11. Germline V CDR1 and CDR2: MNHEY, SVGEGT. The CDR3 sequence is CASSYRKAGQGSYEQYF. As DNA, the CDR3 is TGTGCCAGCAGTTACAGGAAGGCCGGACAGGGGAGCTACGAGCAGTACTTC.

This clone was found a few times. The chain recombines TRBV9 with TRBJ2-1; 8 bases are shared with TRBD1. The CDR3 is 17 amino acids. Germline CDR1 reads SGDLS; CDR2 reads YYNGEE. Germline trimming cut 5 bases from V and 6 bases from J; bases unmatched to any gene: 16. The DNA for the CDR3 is TGTGCCAGCAGTCCCACTCCAGGGGGCGGTAGTCCCAATGAGCAGTTCTTC. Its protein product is CASSPTPGGGSPNEQFF. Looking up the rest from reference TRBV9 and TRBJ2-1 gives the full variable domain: DSGVTQTPKHLITATGQRVTLRCSPRSGDLSVYWYQQSLDQGLQFLIQYYNGEERAKGNILERFSAQQFPDLHSELNLSSLELGDSALYFCASSPTPGGGSPNEQFFGPGTRLTVL.

Written as DNA, the CDR3 is TGTGCCACCAGTGATGAGGCAGGGGGCATCACCGGGGAGCTGTTTTTT. Translated: CATSDEAGGITGELFF. This chain uses TRBV24-1 with TRBJ2-2; TRBD1 matches at 8 bases. Germline-derived CDR1 and CDR2 are KGHDR and SFDVKD. After removal of 3 bases from V and 4 bases from J, the junction contained 6 bases not matched to a gene. This CDR3 has 16 amino acids.

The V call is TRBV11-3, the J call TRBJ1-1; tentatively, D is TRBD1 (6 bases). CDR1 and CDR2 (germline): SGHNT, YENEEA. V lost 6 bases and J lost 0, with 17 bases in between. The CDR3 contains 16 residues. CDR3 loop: CASRDEYRALNTEAFF. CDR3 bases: TGTGCCAGCAGAGATGAATACAGGGCCTTGAACACTGAAGCTTTCTTT.

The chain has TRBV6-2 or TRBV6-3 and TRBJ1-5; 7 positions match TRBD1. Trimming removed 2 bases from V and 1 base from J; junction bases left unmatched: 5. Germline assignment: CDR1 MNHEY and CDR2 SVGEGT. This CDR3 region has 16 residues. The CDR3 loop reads CASSYPGTVSNQPQHF. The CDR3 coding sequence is TGTGCCAGCAGTTACCCGGGGACAGTGAGCAATCAGCCCCAGCATTTT.

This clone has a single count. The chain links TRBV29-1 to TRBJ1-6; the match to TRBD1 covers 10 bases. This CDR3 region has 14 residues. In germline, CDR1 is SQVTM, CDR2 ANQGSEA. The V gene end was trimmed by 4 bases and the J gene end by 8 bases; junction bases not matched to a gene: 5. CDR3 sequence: CSVGHGTGDSPLHF. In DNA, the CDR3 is TGCAGCGTTGGGCACGGGACAGGGGATTCACCCCTCCACTTT. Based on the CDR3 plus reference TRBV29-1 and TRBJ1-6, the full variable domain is SAVISQKPSRDICQRGTSLTIQCQVDSQVTMMFWYRQQPGQSLTLIATANQGSEATYESGFVIDKFPISRPNLTFSTLTVSNMSPEDSSIYLCSVGHGTGDSPLHFGNGTRLTVT.

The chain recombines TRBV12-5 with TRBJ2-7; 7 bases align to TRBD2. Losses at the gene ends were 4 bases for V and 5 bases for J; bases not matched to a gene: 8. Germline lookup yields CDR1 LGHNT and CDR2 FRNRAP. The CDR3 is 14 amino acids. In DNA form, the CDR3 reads TGTGCTAGTGGTTCCTCGGGGGGTCCCCACGAGCAGTACTTC. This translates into CASGSSGGPHEQYF.